The rows below give T cell receptor beta chains drawn from one sample of a study of T cell responses to AZD1222 COVID-19 vaccine. Sequencing was performed with immunoSEQ multiplex PCR; in TCRdb, only in-frame clones are kept and a portion is missing. The sample contains 120,000 or so clones, roughly 87% of which appear only once. This specimen consisted of peripheral blood, obtained on day 0 of AZD1222 vaccination. The receptors come from an adult in good health. CDR3s include the opening cysteine and the closing phenylalanine or tryptophan. D genes are given only for firm matches. Size values are once, few and many counts, or a class for expanded clones, and some rows have none.

TRBV5-1	TRBJ1-4	15	NA	NA	TGCGCCAGCAGCTTGGTTGACCCCCGGGTTGAAAAACTGTTTTTT	CASSLVDPRVEKLFF
TRBV7-2	TRBJ1-1	14	NA	NA	TGTGCCAGCAGCTTAGACTGGCAGAACACTGAAGCTTTCTTT	CASSLDWQNTEAFF
TRBV7-2	TRBJ1-1	14	NA	NA	TGTGCCAGCAGCTTACCCTTATCGGGCACTGAAGCTTTCTTT	CASSLPLSGTEAFF
TRBV4-1	TRBJ1-4	20	NA	NA	TGCGCCAGCAGCCAAGGAGAGGAGTTTCGTTTGGGGAAGGGGTATGAAAAACTGTTTTTT	CASSQGEEFRLGKGYEKLFF
TRBV19	TRBJ2-5	13	TRBD1	NA	TGTGCCAGCAAGGGACAGAATCAAGAGACCCAGTACTTC	CASKGQNQETQYF
TRBV6-5	TRBJ2-7	14	TRBD1	NA	TGTGCCAGCTACCCGACAGGGCAACCCTACGAGCAGTACTTC	CASYPTGQPYEQYF
TRBV5-6	TRBJ2-2	16	TRBD1	NA	TGTGCCAGCAGCTTGGCCGGGACAGGGCCCACCGGGGAGCTGTTTTTT	CASSLAGTGPTGELFF
TRBV5-1	TRBJ2-3	14	NA	NA	TGCGCCAGCAGCTCCTCGGGGTTTGTGGATACGCAGTATTTT	CASSSSGFVDTQYF
TRBV29-1	TRBJ2-1	16	TRBD2	NA	TGCAGCGTTGAAGAGGCTAGCGGGGGAAGCTACAATGAGCAGTTCTTC	CSVEEASGGSYNEQFF
TRBV3-1/TRBV3-2	TRBJ1-4	14	NA	NA	TGTGCCAGCAGCCAACGACAGTCCAATGAAAAACTGTTTTTT	CASSQRQSNEKLFF
TRBV30	TRBJ2-7	13	TRBD1	NA	TGTGCCTGGAGTCTGGACAGGAGCAACGAGCAGTACTTC	CAWSLDRSNEQYF
TRBV18	TRBJ1-2	13	TRBD1	NA	TGTGCCAGCTCACGGACAGGGGGCGAGGGCTACACCTTC	CASSRTGGEGYTF
TRBV7-2	TRBJ2-7	15	TRBD2	NA	TGTGCCAGCAGACCCAGACTAGCGGGAGCCTACGAGCAGTACTTC	CASRPRLAGAYEQYF
TRBV19	TRBJ2-7	12	NA	NA	TGTGCCAGCCGGGGTTCTACCTACGAGCAGTACTTC	CASRGSTYEQYF
TRBV6-1	TRBJ2-6	16	NA	once	TGTGCCAGCAGTGAACATCCGGGGGCCGGGGCCAACGTCCTGACTTTC	CASSEHPGAGANVLTF
TRBV11-3	TRBJ2-7	18	NA	NA	TGTGCCAGCAGCTTAGAAGGTCCGGGGCGGGGACACCTCTACGAGCAGTACTTC	CASSLEGPGRGHLYEQYF
TRBV24-1	TRBJ1-5	16	NA	NA	TGTGCCACCAGTCCCCCGGGGGGTGCGGTTGGTCAGCCCCAGCATTTT	CATSPPGGAVGQPQHF
TRBV5-6	TRBJ2-3	15	NA	NA	TGTGCCAGCAGCGACACCGGACGGCGGCCAGATACGCAGTATTTT	CASSDTGRRPDTQYF
TRBV4-2	TRBJ2-7	16	TRBD2	NA	TGTGCCAGCAGCCAAGGAAACGCGGGAGTCGGGTACGAGCAGTACTTC	CASSQGNAGVGYEQYF
TRBV3-1/TRBV3-2	TRBJ2-7	14	NA	NA	TGTGCCAGCAGCAGATCTGACAGGATCTACGAGCAGTACTTC	CASSRSDRIYEQYF
TRBV5-4	TRBJ2-3	18	TRBD2	NA	TGTGCCAGCAGACCAAGACTAGCGGTTAAATCTAGCACAGATACGCAGTATTTT	CASRPRLAVKSSTDTQYF
TRBV11-2	TRBJ2-5	16	TRBD2	once	TGTGCCAGCAGCCTGCGGGGGGGAGGGCCAGAGGAGACCCAGTACTTC	CASSLRGGGPEETQYF
TRBV19	TRBJ1-1	13	TRBD1	NA	TGTGCCACGGGAGGACAGGGGATCACTGAAGCTTTCTTT	CATGGQGITEAFF
TRBV18	TRBJ1-5	15	TRBD1	NA	TGTGCCAGCTCACCAAGTGTGGGACAGAATCAGCCCCAGCATTTT	CASSPSVGQNQPQHF
TRBV19	TRBJ1-2	13	NA	NA	TGTGCCAGTAGTCGGGGGGCTCACTATGGCTACACCTTC	CASSRGAHYGYTF
TRBV24-1	TRBJ2-7	13	NA	few	TGTGCCACCAGTGGCCAGATGTCCTACGAGCAGTACTTC	CATSGQMSYEQYF
TRBV29-1	TRBJ2-3	15	TRBD1	NA	TGCAGCGTTGAACGACAGGGGGCTGGCCCAGATACGCAGTATTTT	CSVERQGAGPDTQYF
TRBV27	TRBJ2-1	14	NA	NA	TGTGCCAGCAGGTGGATTGCAGACTACAATGAGCAGTTCTTC	CASRWIADYNEQFF
TRBV12-3/TRBV12-4	TRBJ2-7	13	NA	NA	TGTGCCAGCTGCCAAGGGGGGGGCGGCGAGCAGTACTTC	CASCQGGGGEQYF
TRBV3-1/TRBV3-2	TRBJ2-1	15	NA	once	TGTGCCAGCAGGATAGGCGGGGGCGGTGTAGATGAGCAGTTCTTC	CASRIGGGGVDEQFF
TRBV27	TRBJ1-2	14	TRBD1	NA	TGTGCCAGCAGTTTGACAGGGCCCATTGATGGCTACACCTTC	CASSLTGPIDGYTF
TRBV28	TRBJ1-2	11	NA	medium-sized	TGTGCCAGCAGTTTAGGGGACGACTACACCTTC	CASSLGDDYTF
TRBV6-2/TRBV6-3	TRBJ2-7	16	NA	NA	TGTGCCAGCACCCCCATTTTGGGGGTCGTCTCCTACGAGCAGTACTTC	CASTPILGVVSYEQYF
TRBV10-1	TRBJ2-1	19	TRBD2	NA	TGCGCCAGCAGTCCGGGACTAGCGGGAGTAGGAGGAGGCGGAAATGAGCAGTTCTTC	CASSPGLAGVGGGGNEQFF
TRBV13	TRBJ2-7	11	NA	NA	TGTGCCAGCAGCTCCGGCGGGGAGCAGTACTTC	CASSSGGEQYF